Listed here are 27 T cell receptor beta chains from one sample, sequenced in a study of T cell changes during pregnancy in multiple sclerosis. Sequencing used immunoSEQ multiplex PCR; TCRdb keeps in-frame clones, though not all of them. The data contain 70,000 or so clones, 91% of them singletons. Sequences were derived from peripheral blood, sampled in the third trimester of pregnancy. These receptor sequences come from a female donor in good health, enrolled as a control in a pregnancy study.

This sequence joins TRBV7-8 and TRBJ1-1; TRBD1 matches at 8 bases. Germline trimming cut 5 bases from V and 4 bases from J; bases unmatched to any gene: 9. Germline V CDR1 and CDR2: SGHVS, FQNEAQ. This CDR3 has 15 amino acids. For the CDR3, the DNA is TGTGCCAGCAGCGTAGTTCAGGGGGCAAGCACTGAAGCTTTCTTT. Amino acids: CASSVVQGASTEAFF.

DNA of the CDR3: TGTGCCAGCAGCCATTCCCTGGGGACAGGCTCCTACGAGCAGTACTTC. This sequence encodes CASSHSLGTGSYEQYF. J is TRBJ2-7 and V is TRBV7-8; 8 bases are a match to TRBD1. The CDR3 consists of 16 residues. In germline, CDR1 is SGHVS, CDR2 FQNEAQ. The trim removed 5 bases at V and 0 bases at J, leaving 9 bases unmatched.

The chain is built from TRBV2 and TRBJ2-7; D uncertain. V lost 6 bases to trimming and J lost 3 bases, with 12 bases between them. This CDR3 contains 13 residues. Germline assignment: CDR1 SNHLY and CDR2 FYNNEI. CDR3: CASSRVLIYEQYF. The CDR3 DNA reads as TGTGCCAGCAGCCGGGTCCTCATCTACGAGCAGTACTTC.

The genes are TRBV18 and TRBJ1-5; the match to TRBD1 covers 7 bases. Trimming at V came to 6 bases and at J to 1 base, leaving 6 bases not matched to a gene. The CDR3 is 15 residues long. Looked up from germline, CDR1 is KGHSH and CDR2 is LQKENI. The CDR3 loop is CASSREQGSNQPQHF. The CDR3 DNA follows: TGTGCCAGCTCGCGGGAACAGGGGAGCAATCAGCCCCAGCATTTT.

The rearrangement links TRBV5-1 to TRBJ1-1, with TRBD1 as a possible D gene (6 bases). The germline V gene has CDR1 SGHRS and CDR2 YFSETQ. The V gene lost 5 bases and the J gene lost 2 bases, with 10 bases spanning the gap. This CDR3 is 13 amino acids long. This CDR3 is CASSWTANTEAFF. Here the CDR3 DNA reads TGCGCCAGCAGTTGGACAGCAAACACTGAAGCTTTCTTT.

The chain carries TRBV14 and TRBJ1-1; D not resolved. CDR3 length: 15 amino acids. Germline CDR1 reads SGHDN; CDR2 reads FVKESK. V was clipped by 1 base and J by 0 bases, with 9 bases between them. The CDR3 DNA reads as TGTGCCAGCAGCCAAGGGCCCCCGATGAACACTGAAGCTTTCTTT. Translating it yields CASSQGPPMNTEAFF.

The CDR3 region is CASSLVTGAYEQYF. The CDR3 bases are TGCGCCAGCAGCTTAGTCACAGGGGCGTACGAGCAGTACTTC. The gene calls are TRBV5-1 and TRBJ2-7; 7 nucleotides align to TRBD1. Germline assignment: CDR1 SGHRS and CDR2 YFSETQ. J lost 4 bases, V lost 2 bases, and 6 bases had no gene match. The length of the CDR3 is 14 residues.

The V and J genes are TRBV30 and TRBJ2-3; 7 bases are shared with TRBD1. V was clipped by 4 bases and J by 1 base; unmatched bases: 5. CDR1 and CDR2 (germline): GTSNPN, SVGIG (reference sequence). The CDR3 consists of 14 residues. Here the CDR3 reads CAWNRGPRTDTQYF. CDR3 DNA sequence: TGTGCCTGGAACAGGGGTCCCCGCACAGATACGCAGTATTTT.

The V gene is TRBV5-1, the J gene TRBJ2-3, with D unclear. This CDR3 has 15 amino acids. The V and J ends lost 0 bases and 3 bases respectively, with 11 bases between them. Germline CDR1 and CDR2: SGHRS and YFSETQ. The CDR3 spells CASSLESKRTDTQYF. For the CDR3, the DNA is TGCGCCAGCAGCTTGGAATCCAAGAGGACAGATACGCAGTATTTT.

This chain connects TRBV6-6 to TRBJ2-5; 11 nucleotides line up with TRBD2. The trim removed 7 bases at V and 5 bases at J, leaving 9 bases unmatched. CDR1 is MNHNY, CDR2 SVGAGI, per germline (reference sequence). The CDR3 totals 15 residues. The CDR3 loop is CASNQLAGEFETQYF. The CDR3 DNA follows: TGTGCCAGCAACCAACTAGCGGGAGAGTTTGAGACCCAGTACTTC.

The chain combines TRBV15 with TRBJ1-2, with a tentative D call TRBD1 (6 bases). Germline CDR1 is LNHNV and CDR2 is YYDKDF (reference sequence). With 3 bases removed from V and 4 bases from J, the gap between germline ends came to 9 bases. The CDR3 runs to 13 residues. The CDR3 region has the DNA TGTGCCACCAGCAGTTCAGGGGCCTATGGCTACACCTTC. It codes for CATSSSGAYGYTF.

The V call is TRBV11-3, the J call TRBJ1-1; TRBD1 might be the D (5 bases). Germline assignment: CDR1 SGHNT and CDR2 YENEEA. CDR3 length equals 13 residues. V gave up 5 bases and J gave up 0 bases, with 7 bases separating them. CDR3 nucleotide sequence: TGTGCCAGCAGCACGACAGTGAACACTGAAGCTTTCTTT. It translates to CASSTTVNTEAFF.

The J gene is TRBJ1-1, the V gene TRBV5-1; tentatively, D is TRBD1 (6 bases). Germline V gene sequence: CDR1 SGHRS, CDR2 YFSETQ. V lost 0 bases and J 4 bases, leaving 13 bases between the germline ends. The CDR3 consists of 15 residues. The DNA for the CDR3 is TGCGCCAGCAGCTTGGTGTCGGCGGGGGCCACTGAAGCTTTCTTT. Protein: CASSLVSAGATEAFF.

J is TRBJ2-5 and V is TRBV11-2, with D possibly TRBD2 on 5 matching bases. Deletions cut 0 bases from V and 3 bases from J, with 14 bases between. Germline V gives CDR1 SGHAT, CDR2 FQNNGV. The CDR3 has 16 residues. CDR3 nucleotides: TGTGCCAGCAGCTTAGAGCGGGCCCGCGATAAAGAGACCCAGTACTTC. It yields the protein CASSLERARDKETQYF.

This clone is a singleton in its sample. The V gene is TRBV7-9, the J gene TRBJ2-3, with 10 nucleotides matching TRBD1. The trim removed 3 bases at V and 1 base at J, leaving 1 base unmatched. The CDR3 runs to 15 residues. CDR1 and CDR2 from the germline V gene are SEHNR and FQNEAQ (reference sequence). The CDR3 region is CASSFGTGGTDTQYF. CDR3 sequence (DNA): TGTGCCAGCAGCTTTGGGACAGGGGGCACAGATACGCAGTATTTT.

The chain is built from TRBV9 and TRBJ1-2; D uncertain. The CDR3 is 13 residues long. Germline lookup yields CDR1 SGDLS and CDR2 YYNGEE. V was shortened by 0 bases and J by 3 bases, with 6 bases between the two germline ends. DNA of the CDR3: TGTGCCAGCAGCGTAGCGGGGTACTATGGCTACACCTTC. Amino acid sequence: CASSVAGYYGYTF.

The chain has TRBV5-6 and TRBJ1-4; 12 nucleotides align to TRBD1. The CDR3 covers 16 residues. CDR1 and CDR2 (germline): SGHDT, YYEEEE. V shed 0 bases and J 8 bases; nucleotides not matched to a gene: 5. CDR3 protein: CASSLGPGTGGEKLFF. CDR3 DNA sequence: TGTGCCAGCAGCTTGGGCCCCGGGACAGGGGGCGAAAAACTGTTTTTT.

The rearrangement links TRBV5-1 to TRBJ1-2; tentatively, D is TRBD1 (5 bases). Germline CDR1 SGHRS, CDR2 YFSETQ. V lost 2 bases to trimming and J lost 2 bases, with 7 bases between them. The CDR3 extends over 13 amino acids. The CDR3 is CASSFDSNYGYTF. CDR3 nucleotide sequence: TGCGCCAGCAGCTTCGACAGCAACTATGGCTACACCTTC.

CDR3 residues: CASSPSSGTGGYGYTF. Written as DNA, the CDR3 is TGTGCCAGCAGTCCATCGTCGGGGACAGGGGGATACGGCTACACCTTC. The rearrangement joins TRBV25-1 to TRBJ1-2; 11 nucleotides match TRBD1. CDR3 length: 16 residues. CDR1 and CDR2 from the germline V gene are MGHDK and SYGVNS. V trimming: 5 bases; J trimming: 8 bases; junction bases outside the gene matches: 13.

The chain is built from TRBV18 and TRBJ2-7; D not certain. Looked up from germline, CDR1 is KGHSH and CDR2 is LQKENI. V gave up 0 bases and J gave up 0 bases, with 9 bases separating them. The CDR3 is 15 amino acids. The CDR3 coding sequence is TGTGCCAGCTCACCACCGTCGCGGAGCTCCTACGAGCAGTACTTC. It codes for CASSPPSRSSYEQYF.

The chain recombines TRBV6-6 with TRBJ2-7; maybe TRBD1 (6 bases). CDR1 and CDR2 from the germline V gene are MNHNY and SVGAGI (reference sequence). Trimming left V 5 bases short and J 0 bases short, with 11 bases between. The CDR3 runs 14 residues. The DNA for the CDR3 is TGTGCCAGCAGTACTACAGGGAGCTCCTACGAGCAGTACTTC. Residues: CASSTTGSSYEQYF.

The chain uses TRBV14 and TRBJ1-4; D is uncertain. The V end was cut by 0 bases, the J end by 8 bases, with 13 bases between. Germline V gene data show CDR1 as SGHDN and CDR2 as FVKESK. The CDR3 spans 15 residues. The CDR3 spells CASSQEGGLNEKLFF. In DNA, the CDR3 is TGTGCCAGCAGCCAAGAAGGCGGTCTTAACGAAAAACTGTTTTTT.

The chain employs TRBV19 and TRBJ2-7; 10 bases map to TRBD2. Trimming cost V 4 bases and J 4 bases; bases outside gene matches: 7. Germline V gene data show CDR1 as LNHDA and CDR2 as SQIVND (reference sequence). The CDR3 is 15 amino acids. The CDR3 sequence: CASSTLAGESYEQYF. In nucleotides, the CDR3 is TGTGCCAGTAGTACCCTAGCGGGAGAATCGTACGAGCAGTACTTC.

This chain uses TRBV7-9 with TRBJ1-2, with 8 bases identical to TRBD1. V shed 1 base and J 8 bases; nucleotides not matched to a gene: 6. Germline V gene data show CDR1 as SEHNR and CDR2 as FQNEAQ (reference sequence). This CDR3 region has 14 residues. CDR3 loop: CASSLGQGARGYTF. The CDR3 DNA is TGTGCCAGCAGCTTAGGTCAGGGGGCGCGGGGCTACACCTTC.

This clone appeared a single time. The chain's CDR3 is CASSLVGGEPSYNSPLHF. The DNA for the CDR3 is TGCGCCAGCAGCTTGGTGGGGGGGGAACCTTCCTATAATTCACCCCTCCACTTT. V usage is TRBV5-1 and J usage is TRBJ1-6; possibly TRBD1 for D (5 bases). V dropped 0 bases and J dropped 1 base, with 14 bases sitting between them. This CDR3 has 18 amino acids. The germline CDR1 and CDR2 sequences are SGHRS and YFSETQ.

The chain is built from TRBV7-9 and TRBJ1-2; D uncertain. V dropped 2 bases and J dropped 0 bases, with 13 bases sitting between them. The V gene's germline CDR1 is SEHNR and CDR2 FQNEAQ (reference sequence). This CDR3 is built from 16 residues. CDR3 sequence: CASSLREAATNYGYTF. Here the CDR3 DNA reads TGTGCCAGCAGCTTAAGGGAGGCAGCCACTAACTATGGCTACACCTTC.

The chain joins TRBV7-2 to TRBJ2-1, with D uncertain. V dropped 0 bases and J dropped 7 bases, with 4 bases sitting between them. Per the germline V gene, CDR1 is SGHTA and CDR2 is FQGNSA. The CDR3 is 12 amino acids. The CDR3 DNA reads TGTGCCAGCAGCTTAGCTGAGAATGAGCAGTTCTTC. It is translated as CASSLAENEQFF.